These 5 T cell receptor beta chains originate from one sample sequenced in a study of CD8+CD57+ T cells in acquired aplastic anemia. The study profiled TCR beta VDJ and CDR3 using genomic DNA as template. One entry per CDR3 protein, called by TCRdb with MiXCR from the reads. This table has about 40,000 distinct CDR3 sequences, 68% appearing once. Specimen: sorted CD4+, CD8+, or CD8+CD57+ T cells (not recorded which) from PBMCs. The receptors were sampled from a human donor in good health, serving as a control.

The chain uses TRBV19 and TRBJ1-1; D uncertain. Germline V gives CDR1 LNHDA, CDR2 SQIVND (reference sequence). The CDR3 is made up of 13 amino acids. Trimming pared 5 bases from V and 0 bases from J, leaving 7 bases between. Here the CDR3 reads CASSLPMNTEAFF. The DNA of the CDR3 is TGTGCCAGTAGTTTACCGATGAACACTGAAGCTTTCTTT. The full variable domain, completed using reference TRBV19 and TRBJ1-1, is DGGITQSPKYLFRKEGQNVTLSCEQNLNHDAMYWYRQDPGQGLRLIYYSQIVNDFQKGDIAEGYSVSREKKESFPLTVTSAQKNPTAFYLCASSLPMNTEAFFGQGTRLTVV.

In this sample, this clonotype turned up a few times. This chain joins TRBV10-3 and TRBJ2-7; 9 positions agree with TRBD1. Per germline, CDR1 ENHRY and CDR2 SYGVKD. V shed 10 bases, J shed 5 bases, and the junction held 9 bases outside the gene matches. CDR3 length: 13 amino acids. CDR3 nucleotides: TGTGCCACCGATCGGACAGGGGTCGACGAGCAGTACTTC. Protein product: CATDRTGVDEQYF.

This clonotype was seen more than once but under ten times. J is TRBJ1-3 and V is TRBV20-1, with D perhaps matching TRBD1 (5 bases). CDR1 DFQATT and CDR2 SNEGSKA come from the germline V gene (reference sequence). Trimming took off 8 bases at V and 2 bases at J, with 10 bases between the two ends. The CDR3 is 12 amino acids. The CDR3 is CSSGPAGNTIYF. Written as DNA, the CDR3 is TGCAGTTCGGGACCCGCTGGAAACACCATATATTTT.

V usage is TRBV7-8 and J usage is TRBJ2-5; TRBD2 matches at 12 bases. CDR3 length equals 15 residues. In germline, CDR1 is SGHVS, CDR2 FQNEAQ. J lost 7 bases, V lost 7 bases, and 10 bases had no gene match. CDR3: CASNGLAGSRGTQYF. The CDR3 DNA sequence: TGTGCCAGCAACGGACTAGCGGGATCTCGTGGGACCCAGTACTTC.

The rearrangement links TRBV20-1 to TRBJ2-7; TRBD2 might be the D (5 bases). The CDR3 has 12 amino acids. Trimming removed 3 bases from V and 5 bases from J, with 11 bases in between. Germline values: CDR1 DFQATT, CDR2 SNEGSKA (reference sequence). Written as DNA, the CDR3 is TGCAGTGCTAGCGGGGAGTTGGACGAGCAGTACTTC. Amino acids: CSASGELDEQYF.